The 18 T cell receptor beta chains reported below all come from one sample, sequenced in a study of T cell repertoires in cytomegalovirus infection. TCRdb re-called the reads with MiXCR, one entry per CDR3 protein. Among some 270,000 distinct CDR3 sequences, over 15% were seen once, and the ten largest hold about 45%. The source material was CD8+ T cells from PBMCs. The receptors derive from a human donor in good health (CMV status not recorded). Some clones in this sample may be carry-over from other donors' samples.

Only a few counts were recorded for this clonotype. J is TRBJ2-7 and V is TRBV19; D gene uncertain. CDR1 and CDR2 (germline): LNHDA, SQIVND (reference sequence). This CDR3 comprises 14 residues. V was clipped by 1 base and J by 2 bases, with 9 bases between them. Written as DNA, the CDR3 is TGTGCCAGTAGTATAGCCGGACCCCCCTACGAGCAGTACTTC. Its translation: CASSIAGPPYEQYF.

This clonotype was observed a few times. V is TRBV6-2 or TRBV6-3 and J is TRBJ2-2; D is unclear. Trimming shortened V by 2 bases and J by 7 bases, and 8 bases separated the two germline ends. This CDR3 is built from 13 residues. Germline CDR1 is MNHEY and CDR2 is SVGEGT. The CDR3 reads CASSYKRVGELFF. CDR3 coding DNA: TGTGCCAGCAGTTACAAACGGGTCGGGGAGCTGTTTTTT.

The V and J genes are TRBV20-1 and TRBJ2-3, with D maybe TRBD1 (5 bases). The CDR3 sequence is 14 residues long. V was pared by 3 bases and J by 4 bases, with 14 bases between. Germline lookup yields CDR1 DFQATT and CDR2 SNEGSKA (reference sequence). This CDR3 is CSASFSGSADTQYF. The CDR3 nucleotides are TGCAGTGCTAGTTTTTCAGGGTCCGCAGATACGCAGTATTTT.

This clonotype was detected ten times or more. The chain joins TRBV7-6 to TRBJ1-1; unclear D gene. Trimming stripped 4 bases from V and 1 base from J, with 7 bases between. This CDR3 has 13 amino acids. Germline V gene sequence: CDR1 SGHVS, CDR2 FNYEAQ. The CDR3 spells CASSSDRNTEAFF. In DNA form, the CDR3 reads TGTGCCAGCAGCTCAGATAGGAACACTGAAGCTTTCTTT.

This clonotype is medium-sized by share. The rearrangement links TRBV6-2 or TRBV6-3 to TRBJ2-6; no reliable D call. The CDR3 loop spans 14 amino acids. Germline V gene lookup returns CDR1 MNHEY and CDR2 SVGEGT. The V end lost 8 bases, the J end lost 4 bases, and 12 bases lay between the germline ends. The CDR3 spells CASSTFPGANVLTF. CDR3 nucleotides: TGTGCCAGCTCGACGTTCCCCGGGGCCAACGTCCTGACTTTC.

This CDR3 is CASSDRTGVDYEQYF. The CDR3 DNA is TGTGCCAGCAGCGACCGGACAGGGGTGGATTACGAGCAGTACTTC. The genes are TRBV7-9 and TRBJ2-7; TRBD1 matches at 9 bases. After removal of 5 bases from V and 4 bases from J, the junction contained 9 bases not matched to a gene. CDR3 size: 15 residues. Germline V CDR1 and CDR2: SEHNR, FQNEAQ (reference sequence).

This clonotype was recorded at least ten times. This sequence joins TRBV14 and TRBJ2-2, with D uncertain. V lost 6 bases and J lost 0, with 8 bases in between. This CDR3 is built from 14 residues. Germline values: CDR1 SGHDN, CDR2 FVKESK. The CDR3 loop reads CASRYRTNTGELFF. CDR3 sequence (DNA): TGTGCCAGCAGGTATAGGACGAACACCGGGGAGCTGTTTTTT.

This chain joins TRBV29-1 and TRBJ1-1; 9 bases align to TRBD1. The germline gives CDR1 SQVTM, CDR2 ANQGSEA. V trimming: 4 bases; J trimming: 1 base; junction bases outside the gene matches: 13. The CDR3 spans 17 residues. CDR3 in amino acids: CSVVLGQGQSRNTEAFF. The CDR3 nucleotides read TGCAGCGTTGTTTTAGGACAGGGGCAGAGTAGGAACACTGAAGCTTTCTTT.

This clonotype was seen at least ten times. CDR3 region: CASSRTGHRNTEAFF. The CDR3, as DNA: TGTGCCAGCAGCCGGACAGGGCACAGGAACACTGAAGCTTTCTTT. This rearrangement joins TRBV7-4 to TRBJ1-1, with TRBD1 identical over 8 bases. The germline gives CDR1 SGHVT, CDR2 SQSDAQ. This CDR3 has 15 amino acids. The V and J ends lost 5 bases and 1 base, in that order; junction bases with no gene match: 6.

At least ten counts were recorded for this clonotype. The chain links TRBV29-1 to TRBJ1-1; no clear D. CDR1 is SQVTM, CDR2 ANQGSEA, per germline. The V and J ends lost 4 bases and 10 bases respectively, with 13 bases between them. There are 11 residues in the CDR3. CDR3 loop: CSVGAGLAAFF. For the CDR3, the DNA is TGCAGCGTTGGAGCCGGGTTAGCAGCTTTCTTT.

There are a few counts of this clonotype. The chain carries TRBV29-1 and TRBJ1-1; D gene ambiguous. Trimming pared 2 bases from V and 3 bases from J, leaving 13 bases between. CDR3 length: 14 amino acids. The germline V gene has CDR1 SQVTM and CDR2 ANQGSEA. CDR3 coding DNA: TGCAGCGTTGAAAGGCAGGACGTGCACACTGAAGCTTTCTTT. It codes for CSVERQDVHTEAFF.

This clonotype has just a few counts. The chain carries TRBV11-2 and TRBJ2-3; no clear D gene. V lost 4 bases and J 6 bases, leaving 8 bases between the germline ends. The CDR3 length is 12 residues. Germline loops: CDR1 SGHAT, CDR2 FQNNGV. The CDR3 nucleotides read TGTGCCAGCAGCTCATACGGGGATACGCAGTATTTT. This translates into CASSSYGDTQYF.

This clonotype was counted many times. The rearrangement uses TRBV7-6 and TRBJ2-7, with 7 positions matching TRBD2. The CDR3 contains 15 residues. Trimming took 5 bases from V and 0 from J; bases not matched to a gene: 7. Germline V gene data show CDR1 as SGHVS and CDR2 as FNYEAQ. The CDR3 nucleotides are TGTGCCAGCAGCCTCTGGCGGGGGAGCTCCTACGAGCAGTACTTC. Its translation is CASSLWRGSSYEQYF.

The chain carries TRBV2 and TRBJ2-3; 7 bases are a match to TRBD1. The CDR3 extends over 14 amino acids. CDR1 is SNHLY and CDR2 is FYNNEI in the germline V gene. V dropped 6 bases and J dropped 2; count of bases not matched to a gene: 5. CDR3 coding DNA: TGTGCCAGCAGCTCGGGACAGACCACAGATACGCAGTATTTT. Its protein product is CASSSGQTTDTQYF.

This chain uses TRBV7-4 with TRBJ2-6; D uncertain. The CDR3 has 15 residues. CDR1 is SGHVT and CDR2 is SQSDAQ in the germline V gene. V was shortened by 5 bases and J by 6 bases, with 14 bases between the two germline ends. The chain's CDR3 is CASSLELRLANVLTF. Written as DNA, the CDR3 is TGTGCCAGCAGCCTAGAGCTTAGGCTGGCCAACGTCCTGACTTTC.

The genes are TRBV6-5 and TRBJ2-7; D uncertain. V was trimmed by 2 bases and J by 1 base, leaving 15 bases between them. The germline CDR1 and CDR2 sequences are MNHEY and SVGAGI. The CDR3 sequence is 16 residues long. CDR3 in amino acids: CASSYGLGFGSYEQYF. The CDR3 region has the DNA TGTGCCAGCAGTTACGGCCTGGGATTCGGATCCTACGAGCAGTACTTC.

This clonotype appeared a few times. The V and J genes are TRBV25-1 and TRBJ2-4; TRBD1 might be the D (5 bases). Germline V lookup: CDR1 MGHDK, CDR2 SYGVNS. The germline V and J ends were trimmed by 4 bases and 0 bases, with 19 bases remaining between them. The CDR3 loop spans 18 amino acids. CDR3 sequence: CASSASNGQGLAKNIQYF. DNA for the CDR3: TGTGCCAGCAGTGCATCTAACGGTCAGGGTTTAGCCAAAAACATTCAGTACTTC.

In its sample, this clonotype was seen many times. This chain joins TRBV2 and TRBJ2-1; 7 nucleotides line up with TRBD2. J was trimmed by 6 bases and V by 4 bases; bases with no gene match: 9. The CDR3 sequence is 15 residues long. Germline CDR1 SNHLY, CDR2 FYNNEI. The CDR3, as DNA: TGTGCCAGCAGTGTCGGTGCGGGGGTTGGCAATGAGCAGTTCTTC. This translates into CASSVGAGVGNEQFF.